Included here is one T cell receptor (beta chain) sequence, with context. Its antigen is currently not known. The sample holds no much larger clone one base away, and base qualities are not on file. Library construction relied on the immunoSEQ multiplex PCR assay. A mixture of 60 forward primers for TCR Vbeta segments and 13 reverse primers for TCR Jbeta segments was used in the multiplex PCR. The CDR3 region of rearranged TCR beta genes was amplified from genomic DNA with a multiplex PCR assay. On the Illumina HiSeq System, the amplified TCR beta libraries were sequenced as 87-base-pair reads. The original methods were these. A later analysis tallied roughly 78 million unique TCR beta chains across the approximately 670 repertoires, and approximately 11 million of those chains were shared by two or more donors. Raw reads were error-corrected and collapsed into unique sequences with a nearest-neighbor algorithm that merged closely related sequences to remove PCR and sequencing errors. To assign V, D and J gene segments, CDR3 sequences were aligned to IMGT reference sequences. For a sequence to be retained, a match of at least six nucleotides to both a V gene segment and a J gene segment was required. A rearrangement was called productive if the CDR3 had no stop codons and remained in frame with V and J, and every other rearrangement was called non-productive. CDR3 was defined according to IMGT convention as the region running from the second conserved V-encoded cysteine to the conserved J-encoded phenylalanine. Sequences without an unambiguous match to a single V gene segment were excluded from the earlier analysis of 450 to 650 of the donors. In an earlier analysis of several hundred of the donors, V segments were called functional above 56.7% productive rearrangements and were called segregating when the between-donor standard deviation exceeded 5%. A statistical classification framework was developed to diagnose cytomegalovirus status using the catalog of TCR beta chain sequences. In a later analysis, V and J genes were assigned by comparing TCR nucleotide sequences against IMGT/GENE-DB human TR gene sequences. The TCRdist pipeline was used in a later analysis to assign CDR3 sequences and most-parsimonious VDJ recombination scenarios. In a later analysis, each TCR beta chain was defined by its CDR3 amino acid sequence together with its V-gene family, and reads lacking a unique V-gene family were excluded. To address suspected cross-contamination and a sequencing artifact, a later analysis removed 450 to 700 highly shared, low-generation-probability nucleotide sequences. In a later analysis, a clonal expansion index was calculated for each public chain from normalized within-repertoire ranks of inferred template counts. Generation probabilities in a later analysis came from a VDJ recombination model fitted to out-of-frame rearrangements, and those results were checked against IGoR. Hypergeometric tests were used in a later analysis to score TCR-TCR, TCR-HLA and TCR-CMV co-occurrence, with a repertoire-size bias correction applied to the TCR pairs. To estimate false discovery rates, a later analysis permuted the HLA or CMV assignments 20 times. In a later analysis, co-occurring TCRs were grouped with DBSCAN, and TCRdist sequence similarity was added when clustering was performed within HLA-allele-positive subsets. Co-occurrence clustering excluded repertoires with fewer than 30,000 or more than 120,000 public chains, plus five with anomalous nucleotide sharing. TCRdb obtained this table from immuneACCESS and retained in-frame rearrangements with V and J assigned. These tables miss some clones; where compared with another copy, unresolved V genes account for less than half of the shortfall, and the remainder is unexplained. V and J calls plus clone size are reproduced from that table; the DNA served to infer D and trimming. Here the sample has about 180,000 clones; 76% occur a single time. 2% to 3% of the sample rests with the top ten.

The sample comes from a study of cytomegalovirus exposure and HLA in healthy donors (TCRdb year 2017). For context, the study as a whole: According to an earlier analysis of 587 of the donors, 200 million or so T cells yielded some 120 million unique TCR beta sequences and 276 Gb of sequence data. The study aimed to test whether cataloging public T cell receptors could reveal signatures of past pathogen exposure. HLA typing covered class I and class II loci at four-digit resolution. Alongside the repertoire data, information on donor age, sex, ethnicity and CMV serostatus was compiled. To predict cytomegalovirus infection status, the study brought together high-throughput TCR immunosequencing, statistical association of individual TCRs with disease status, and machine learning. Every discovery cohort repertoire had been produced on one sequencing platform. The number of typed donors differed by locus: roughly 629-640 for A, B, C, DRB1 and DQB1; 500 to 550 for DQA1; 606 for DPA1; and around 490 for DPB1. The study used immunosequencing to profile the T cell repertoires of some 600 subjects and linked those repertoires to cytomegalovirus serostatus. Of the roughly 390 genotyped donors, approximately 80% fell in the genetic ancestry cluster associated with self-reported Caucasian donors. Among approximately 370 genotyped donors of the cohort, an average of roughly 230,000 unique TCR beta nucleotide sequences was sequenced per donor, of which about 18% were non-productive. A later genetic analysis took genome-wide SNP genotypes for about 55% of the roughly 700 donors and used that subset as a discovery cohort. Several DR-DQ haplotypes were treated as single units for association and clustering because of strong linkage in the cohort. Rather than drawing on any new phenotypic data, the later analysis identified candidate immune exposures from TCR beta sequences and the way those sequences occurred across donors. An earlier analysis of around 580 of the donors used high-throughput TCR beta sequencing to judge whether each TCR beta V gene segment behaved as functional or pseudogenic. In addition to the first cohort of about 650 subjects, a separate validation cohort of 120 different subjects was used. Roughly 300 gigabases of sequencing data and roughly 90 million unique TCR sequences were included in an early release covering roughly 600 HLA-typed donors. A later analysis re-analyzed previously published TCR beta repertoires from 666 donors and added high-resolution HLA genotyping to study TCR occurrence patterns. General study outcomes and caveats: A few of the identified cytomegalovirus-associated TCR beta chains were confirmed in vitro to be specific for cytomegalovirus antigens. A further reported finding was that TCR beta sequences accurately predicted the HLA-A and HLA-B alleles for most subjects in the first cohort. In a later analysis, most CMV-associated TCR beta chains were found to appear HLA-restricted, with HLA associations seemingly driven largely by CMV exposure. Linkage disequilibrium might explain the correlated functional status among segregating V segments, but an unknown experimental factor could not be ruled out. The authors suggested that the approach could potentially be generalized to other disease states and immunological phenotypes. Because HLA typing was missing for some donors at each locus, association tests included only the typed subset. The only immune exposure information available for the cohort was CMV serostatus. In a later analysis, TCR association rates were found to vary across HLA loci, with the most associated TCRs seen for DRB1 alleles and the fewest for HLA-C alleles. In a later analysis, HLA-associated TCR beta chains showed more clonal expansion and lower generation probabilities than non-associated chains that were equally common. A group of highly shared sequence variants was considered likely to be a technical artifact of the sequencing pipeline. Assigning TCR associations to individual alleles was difficult when HLA alleles, especially DR and DQ, strongly co-occurred. Most TCR sequences were observed very rarely across donors, whereas some public TCRs were present in many individuals. An earlier analysis of around 540 of the donors showed that most TCR beta V segments appeared in productive rearrangements either about 87% or about 30% of the time, which broadly matched IMGT annotations. In a later genetic analysis, fewer N-insertions in productive TCRs were reported among donors in an Asian-associated ancestry cluster than the approximately 710-donor mean. Sequencing depth was assumed to be roughly uniform across donors in the presence/absence analyses, though that assumption may not hold. In a later genetic analysis, a missense DCLRE1C variant was associated with V-gene and J-gene trimming of TCR beta chains, and the association was replicated in an independent cohort. Because counts were too low, 15 or so rarely observed V segments, including chromosome 9 orphons, were excluded from the earlier analysis of fewer than 650 of the donors. This cohort had only TCR beta chains sequenced, and the lack of alpha or paired-chain data limited which features could be detected. Some IMGT-functional V segments, including TRBV6-2 and TRBV6-3, could not be told apart with the 87-base-pair reads, so those segments were excluded. In a later analysis, some 18,000 TCR beta sequences were associated with specific HLA alleles at a false discovery rate of 0.05. A later analysis reported that several top co-occurrence clusters appeared linked to parvovirus B19, influenza, CMV and Epstein-Barr virus. A total of roughly 160 TCR beta chains were listed by the study as associated with cytomegalovirus. The classifier was reported to diagnose cytomegalovirus status with high specificity and sensitivity in both the original cohort and the validation cohort.

CDR1 and CDR2, looked up from the germline V gene, are SQVTM and ANQGSEA. The V and J ends are trimmed by 1 base and 2 bases, leaving 17 bases between them. Measured from the cysteine to the phenylalanine, the CDR3 is 16 residues long. Left in the record is the CDR3 DNA by itself, 48 bases read in frame from the first base. The cohort comprised some 700 healthy bone marrow donors. At the time of sampling, every cohort member was nominally healthy, though immune exposures that went unrecorded were likely present. The donor tested CMV seropositive and was one of the 289 seropositive cohort members. Each donor provided a peripheral blood sample, and peripheral blood mononuclear cells were used for TCR beta sequencing. Genomic DNA extraction from the blood cell samples was performed with the Qiagen DNeasy Blood Extraction Kit.

The chain joins TRBV29-1 to TRBJ1-1; there is no confident call for the D gene. The sequence derives from a woman in her thirties in good health and CMV-seropositive. Material for sequencing was PBMCs. The nucleotide sequence is TGCAGCGTTGAAGCATCTCAAGTGCACCTAAACACTGAAGCTTTCTTT. This yields the protein CSVEASQVHLNTEAFF.